The source of this TCR beta chain is a study of T-cell memory formation after mild COVID-19. Whole-study context: Most TCR clusters belonged to a single donor.

TCRdb reanalysed the 5' RACE reads using MiXCR and keeps one entry per CDR3 protein. The sample carries about 410,000 distinct CDR3 sequences, about 25% recorded once. V was pared by 0 bases and J by 4 bases, with 14 bases between. In germline, CDR1 is MGHRA, CDR2 YSYEKL. The CDR3 has 16 residues. Study outcomes and limitations: Chiefly within CM and EM were the contracting CD4+ clones; CD8+ ones were within EMRA.

This clonotype was picked up a small number of times. Its matching antigen is unknown. The specimen was PBMCs or a T cell subset sorted from them (not recorded which). The chain joins TRBV4-1 to TRBJ2-3, with D unresolved. The sequence derives from an adult woman who had mild COVID-19 (a few samples of this study predate the infection). Cell type and time point are not known. The CDR3 DNA sequence: TGCGCCAGCAGCCAAGAGCCGACGATAGGCGCAGATACGCAGTATTTT. The encoded protein is CASSQEPTIGADTQYF.